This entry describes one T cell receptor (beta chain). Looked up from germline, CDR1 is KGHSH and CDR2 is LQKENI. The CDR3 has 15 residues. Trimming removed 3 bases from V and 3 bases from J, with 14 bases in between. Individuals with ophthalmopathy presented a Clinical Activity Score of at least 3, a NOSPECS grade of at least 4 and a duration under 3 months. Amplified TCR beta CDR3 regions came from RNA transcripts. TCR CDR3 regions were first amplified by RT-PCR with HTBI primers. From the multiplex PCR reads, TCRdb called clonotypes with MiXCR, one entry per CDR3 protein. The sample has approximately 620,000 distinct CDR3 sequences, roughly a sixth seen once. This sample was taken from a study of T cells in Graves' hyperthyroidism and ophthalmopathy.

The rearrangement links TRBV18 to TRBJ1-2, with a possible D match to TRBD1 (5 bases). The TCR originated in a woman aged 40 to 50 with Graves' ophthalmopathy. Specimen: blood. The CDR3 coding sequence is TGTGCCAGCTCACCCCTCGAGGACACCCACTATGGCTACACCTTC. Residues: CASSPLEDTHYGYTF. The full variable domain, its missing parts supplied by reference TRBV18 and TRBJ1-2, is NAGVMQNPRHLVRRRGQEARLRCSPMKGHSHVYWYRQLPEEGLKFMVYLQKENIIDESGMPKERFSAEFPKEGPSILRIQQVVRGDSAAYFCASSPLEDTHYGYTFGSGTRLTVV.